A single sample is the source of the 13 T cell receptor beta chains below, sequenced in a study of human T cells and chemical hapten exposure. Documented time point: patch test 3, about 24 weeks after DPC sensitization. Treatment noted: therapeutic diphenylcyclopropenone sensitization with weekly scalp DPC. TCRdb ran MiXCR on the RACE reads and lists one entry per CDR3 protein. Among 150,000 to 200,000 distinct CDR3 sequences listed, 25% to 30% were seen once. The specimen was whole blood, collected in connection with sensitization to the hapten diphenylcyclopropenone (DPC). These TCRs come from a young woman with alopecia areata. Some clones in this sample may be carry-over from other donors' samples.

V gene TRBV15 combines with J gene TRBJ1-3; D might be TRBD1 (5 bases). With 1 base removed from V and 2 bases from J, the gap between germline ends came to 9 bases. Germline loops: CDR1 LNHNV, CDR2 YYDKDF (reference sequence). The CDR3 has 15 amino acids. The CDR3 is CATSRAGGAGNTIYF. The CDR3 DNA is TGTGCCACCAGCAGAGCTGGAGGGGCTGGAAACACCATATATTTT.

CDR3 protein: CASSQGGQYFGELFF. As DNA, the CDR3 is TGCGCCAGCAGCCAAGGGGGACAATATTTCGGGGAGCTGTTTTTT. This chain connects TRBV4-1 to TRBJ2-2; D is perhaps TRBD1 (6 bases). This CDR3 region has 15 residues. Looked up from germline, CDR1 is MGHRA and CDR2 is YSYEKL. V gave up 1 base and J gave up 7 bases, with 13 bases separating them.

The V gene is TRBV14, the J gene TRBJ1-1, with D tentatively TRBD1 (5 bases). Germline CDR1 reads SGHDN; CDR2 reads FVKESK. CDR3 size: 12 residues. Trimming took 6 bases from V and 5 from J, leaving 10 bases between them. CDR3 sequence (DNA): TGTGCCAGCAGACGGGAGGGGACTGAAGCTTTCTTT. Amino acids: CASRREGTEAFF.

This clonotype occurred a few times. The V and J genes are TRBV29-1 and TRBJ2-1, with 10 bases lining up with TRBD1. With V trimmed by 4 bases and J by 5 bases, 5 bases remained unmatched. The CDR3 length is 14 residues. The germline CDR1 and CDR2 sequences are SQVTM and ANQGSEA. In nucleotides, the CDR3 is TGCAGCGTTGCCGGGACAGGGGCGAACAATGAGCAGTTCTTC. Residues: CSVAGTGANNEQFF.

The V and J genes are TRBV11-3 and TRBJ2-3; the match to TRBD2 covers 9 bases. CDR3 size: 14 residues. The ends lost 5 bases at V and 4 bases at J; junction bases unmatched: 4. Germline CDR1 reads SGHNT; CDR2 reads YENEEA. In DNA form, the CDR3 reads TGTGCCAGCAGCGAGGGACTAGCCGCAGATACGCAGTATTTT. It is translated as CASSEGLAADTQYF.

The chain links TRBV20-1 to TRBJ1-3; no definite D call. CDR3 length: 14 residues. Per germline, CDR1 DFQATT and CDR2 SNEGSKA (reference sequence). V was cut by 2 bases and J by 2 bases, with 10 bases left in between. Written as DNA, the CDR3 is TGCAGTGCTAGACCCAATCCCACTGGAAACACCATATATTTT. This encodes CSARPNPTGNTIYF.

This clonotype showed up just a few times. The rearrangement joins TRBV7-8 to TRBJ2-3; a weak D match, TRBD1 (5 bases). V was trimmed by 3 bases and J by 5 bases, leaving 15 bases between them. The V gene's germline CDR1 is SGHVS and CDR2 FQNEAQ. CDR3 length equals 15 residues. CDR3 DNA sequence: TGTGCCAGCAGCTTGAGGAAGGGGTCGATAGATACGCAGTATTTT. Protein: CASSLRKGSIDTQYF.

CDR3 DNA: TGCGCCAGCAGCCCCCCCGGACTAGCGGTCGGTGAGCAGTTCTTC. This encodes CASSPPGLAVGEQFF. The rearrangement links TRBV4-3 to TRBJ2-1, with 10 bases identical to TRBD2. Germline-derived CDR1 and CDR2 are LGHNA and YSLEER. CDR3 length equals 15 residues. Trimming at V came to 4 bases and at J to 9 bases, leaving 9 bases not matched to a gene.

This clonotype was observed many times. The V gene is TRBV4-2, the J gene TRBJ2-7, with 11 bases lining up with TRBD2. This CDR3 contains 14 residues. Per the germline V gene, CDR1 is LGHNA and CDR2 is YNFKEQ. J was trimmed by 4 bases and V by 4 bases; bases with no gene match: 3. The CDR3 DNA is TGTGCCAGCAGCCGTAGCGGGAGGGGATACGAGCAGTACTTC. It specifies CASSRSGRGYEQYF.

The chain recombines TRBV11-2 with TRBJ2-1; no definite D call. Germline CDR1 and CDR2: SGHAT and FQNNGV. The V end lost 6 bases, the J end lost 7 bases, and 10 bases lay between the germline ends. CDR3 length: 12 amino acids. The CDR3 nucleotides are TGTGCCAGCAGTTCTAGTAGGAATGAGCAGTTCTTC. Translation gives CASSSSRNEQFF.

The chain couples TRBV7-2 to TRBJ2-7, with TRBD1 matching 10 bases. V shed 3 bases, J shed 5 bases, and the junction held 4 bases outside the gene matches. Germline values: CDR1 SGHTA, CDR2 FQGNSA. CDR3 length: 14 amino acids. This CDR3 reads CASSLGTGENEQYF. CDR3 DNA: TGTGCCAGCAGCTTGGGGACAGGGGAAAACGAGCAGTACTTC. Based on the CDR3 plus reference TRBV7-2 and TRBJ2-7, the full variable domain is GAGVSQSPSNKVTEKGKDVELRCDPISGHTALYWYRQSLGQGLEFLIYFQGNSAPDKSGLPSDRFSAERTGGSVSTLTIQRTQQEDSAVYLCASSLGTGENEQYFGPGTRLTVT.

This chain joins TRBV29-1 and TRBJ1-1, with D maybe TRBD1 (5 bases). The V end lost 5 bases, the J end lost 4 bases, and 14 bases lay between the germline ends. Germline CDR1 SQVTM, CDR2 ANQGSEA. This CDR3 contains 13 residues. CDR3 amino acids: CSVMAGRSTEAFF. The DNA of the CDR3 is TGCAGCGTTATGGCAGGGAGATCCACTGAAGCTTTCTTT.

This clonotype was observed a handful of times. The chain has TRBV20-1 and TRBJ2-1; the match to TRBD1 covers 8 bases. V shed 2 bases, J shed 3 bases, and the junction held 3 bases outside the gene matches. In germline, CDR1 is DFQATT, CDR2 SNEGSKA (reference sequence). This CDR3 comprises 14 residues. The CDR3: CSARLGQGYNEQFF. Here the CDR3 DNA reads TGCAGTGCTAGACTCGGACAGGGCTACAATGAGCAGTTCTTC.